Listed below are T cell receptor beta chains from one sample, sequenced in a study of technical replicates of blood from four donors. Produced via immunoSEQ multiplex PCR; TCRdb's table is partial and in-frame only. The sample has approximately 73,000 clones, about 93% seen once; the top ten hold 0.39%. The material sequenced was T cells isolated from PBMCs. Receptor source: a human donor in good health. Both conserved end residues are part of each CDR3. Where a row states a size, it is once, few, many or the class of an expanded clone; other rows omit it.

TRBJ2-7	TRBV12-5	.	CASGLLAGVREQYF
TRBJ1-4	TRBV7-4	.	CASSFSSNRPSHEKLFF
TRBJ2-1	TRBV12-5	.	CASGLGRRGANEQFF
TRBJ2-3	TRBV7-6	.	CASSLGLATDTQYF
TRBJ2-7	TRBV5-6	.	CASSLLAGGQYEQYF
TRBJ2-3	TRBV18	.	CASSPISQGTDTQYF
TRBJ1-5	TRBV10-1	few	CASCGQRNQPQHF
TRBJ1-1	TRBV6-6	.	CASTLTRDSGTEAFF
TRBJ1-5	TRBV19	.	CASSHYNSNQPQHF
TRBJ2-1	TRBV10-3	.	CAISEYRLAGDRNEQFF
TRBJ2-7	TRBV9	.	CASSSASGSYEQYF
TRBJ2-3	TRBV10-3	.	CAISEYRTGGTTDTQYF
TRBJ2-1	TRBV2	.	CASSLAYNEQFF
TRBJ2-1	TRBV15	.	CATSSRLAYNEQFF
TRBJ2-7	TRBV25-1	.	CASRQGLYEQYF
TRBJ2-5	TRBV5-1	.	CASSLDTSGQETQYF
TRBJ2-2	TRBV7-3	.	CASSQGLAGLNTGELFF
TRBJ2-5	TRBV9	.	CASSSWTGGETQYF
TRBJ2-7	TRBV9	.	CASSVSGTQSSYEQYF
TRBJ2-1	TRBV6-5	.	CASSYFRDNNNEQFF
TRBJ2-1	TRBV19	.	CASSKGEGLVNEQFF
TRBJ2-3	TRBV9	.	CASSSPAGVTDTQYF
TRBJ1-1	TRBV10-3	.	CAITADLNTEAFF
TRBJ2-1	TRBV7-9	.	CASSFDRMVSEQFF
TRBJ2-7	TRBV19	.	CASSIVSADEQYF
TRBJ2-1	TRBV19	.	CASTLTGAGVDNEQFF
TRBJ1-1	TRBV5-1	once	CASSTRGDTEAFF
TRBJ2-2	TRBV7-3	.	CASRSLREGAPGELFF
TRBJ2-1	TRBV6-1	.	CASRGGRNEQFF
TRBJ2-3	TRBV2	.	CASSMGEGTDTQYF
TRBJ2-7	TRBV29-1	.	CSAWGLVDSYEQYF
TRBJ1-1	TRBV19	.	CASSISWGGTEAFF
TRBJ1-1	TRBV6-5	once	CASSLNTAMNTEAFF
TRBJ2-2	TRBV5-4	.	CASSFGSSTGELFF
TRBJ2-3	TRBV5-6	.	CASSPRRDNPRDTQYF
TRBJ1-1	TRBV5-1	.	CASSLTGTEAFF
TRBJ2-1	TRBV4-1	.	CASSRSERGTYNEQFF
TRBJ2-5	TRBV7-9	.	CASSLDSQETQYF
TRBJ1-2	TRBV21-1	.	CASTPGNYGYTF
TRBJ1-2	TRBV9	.	CASSVDRSNYYGYTF
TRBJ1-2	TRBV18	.	CASSPRTEANYGYTF
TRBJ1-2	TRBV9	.	CASSFLGSLFYGYTF
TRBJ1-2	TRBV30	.	CAWSEGGTYYGYTF